The present T cell receptor (beta chain) was sequenced within a study of shared clonotypes between healthy human individuals. At the level of the study: The donor group consisted of two women and a few men, aged 18 to 49. Notes on the study in general: Expectations were that clonotype sharing among donors would be affected by sequencing depth.

To note about this clone: Antigen specificity is unknown.

Genomic DNA of unsorted samples came from some 90 million PBMCs. Deep level was the assay's run setting. Profiling relied on immunoSEQ multiplex PCR, and the TCRdb table lists in-frame clones only, not all of them. Of fewer than 550,000 clones in the sample, about 79% are singletons; the top ten hold under 15%. Germline values: CDR1 SGHTS, CDR2 YDEGEE. V gave up 3 bases and J gave up 5 bases, with 20 bases separating them. The CDR3 covers 16 residues. Material: PBMCs. The rearrangement links TRBV5-8 to TRBJ1-2; D gene uncertain. The source of this sequence is a woman in her thirties or forties in good health. Some clones in this sample may be carry-over from other donors' samples. The CDR3 here is CASSWKRGIGYYGYTF. The CDR3 nucleotides read TGTGCCAGCAGCTGGAAACGCGGGATAGGATATTATGGCTACACCTTC.